This T cell receptor (beta chain) emerged from a study of cytomegalovirus exposure and HLA in healthy donors. CDR1 and CDR2 from the germline V gene are MNHNS and SASEGT. CDR3 length: 14 residues. V lost 6 bases, J lost 5 bases, and 17 bases lay in between. 13 Jbeta primers and 60 Vbeta primers were used for the PCR. Measured with immunoSEQ multiplex PCR; TCRdb has only the in-frame clones, and not every one. This sample carries about 230,000 clones, roughly 78% of them seen once, and the ten largest clones take 0.47%. Sequences were obtained from PBMCs. This TCR came from a boy aged 10-17 years in good health and CMV-seronegative. The chain couples TRBV6-1 to TRBJ2-7; TRBD1 is a possible D gene (6 bases). DNA for the CDR3: TGTGCCAGCAGATGGACAGTTGAACAAGACGAGCAGTACTTC. Translation gives CASRWTVEQDEQYF.